This T cell receptor beta chain was sequenced in a study of blood T cell repertoires in COVID-19. V lost 4 bases, J lost 5 bases, and 4 bases stayed unmatched. Per germline, CDR1 MNHEY and CDR2 SVGAGI. CDR3 length: 15 amino acids. Generated by immunoSEQ multiplex PCR, the TCRdb table keeps only in-frame clones and is missing some. The sample includes 200,000 to 300,000 clones, 84% of them seen just once. This rearrangement joins TRBV6-5 to TRBJ2-3, with 12 bases matching TRBD2. What was sequenced was peripheral blood. The TCR sequence derives from a man aged 50 to 59 with acute or convalescent COVID-19. CDR3 protein: CASSWTSGTGDTQYF. In DNA form, the CDR3 reads TGTGCCAGCAGTTGGACTAGCGGGACTGGAGATACGCAGTATTTT.